This TCR beta chain was recovered during a study of beta chain features in type 1 diabetes. Study details: Patients and healthy donors were similar in age, gender and cell yields.

Germline CDR1 reads KGHSH; CDR2 reads LQKENI. This CDR3 has 14 amino acids. The V gene end was trimmed by 3 bases and the J gene end by 6 bases; junction bases not matched to a gene: 7. Comment on this clone: What it recognizes is unknown.

The entirety of the isolated RNA underwent reverse transcription, so expressed TCRB transcripts were sequenced. Generated by immunoSEQ multiplex PCR, the TCRdb table keeps only in-frame clones and is missing some. The profile shows about 150,000 clones, 10% of them singletons. Overall study findings and caveats: Because the template was cDNA, high-expressing cells might be over-represented. A possible short-template PCR bias applies equally to patients and controls. Type 1 diabetes patients had TCRB CDR3s that were shorter (moderately but significantly so) in all four CD4+ subsets.

The sequenced sample was central memory CD4+ T cells from blood. This chain uses TRBV18 with TRBJ2-7; 8 bases fit TRBD1. The clonotype comes from a man aged 25 to 40 with type 1 diabetes. Here the CDR3 reads CASSPDREAREQYF. The CDR3 DNA is TGTGCCAGCTCACCGGACAGGGAAGCGCGCGAGCAGTACTTC.